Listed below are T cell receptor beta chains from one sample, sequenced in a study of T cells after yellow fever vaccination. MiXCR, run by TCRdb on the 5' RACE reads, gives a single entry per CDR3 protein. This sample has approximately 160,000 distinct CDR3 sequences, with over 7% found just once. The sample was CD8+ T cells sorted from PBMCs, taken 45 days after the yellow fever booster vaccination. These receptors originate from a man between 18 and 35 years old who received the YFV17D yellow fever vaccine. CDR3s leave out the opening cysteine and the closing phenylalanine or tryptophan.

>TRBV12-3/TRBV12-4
ASSFHGGSTGELF
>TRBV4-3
ASSQRATNTGELF
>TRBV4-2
ASSQLRDDEQF
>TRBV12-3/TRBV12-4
ASSLGQYHTMNTEAF
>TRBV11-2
ASSSGARTYNEQF
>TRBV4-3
ASSQDRRQMNEKLF
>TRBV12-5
ASALRGDGNTEAF
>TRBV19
ASSIGQGGASTDTQY
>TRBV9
ASSVGGLNQPQH
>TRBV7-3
ASSTDTGELF
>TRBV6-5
ASSYLETDTQY
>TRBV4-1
ASSQRQGDYGYT
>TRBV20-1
SARGGDESNEQF
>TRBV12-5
ASGFNTEAF
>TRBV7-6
ASSLAAEAATQY
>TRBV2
ASRTGGKDTQY
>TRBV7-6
ASSPDPGTSGYT
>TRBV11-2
ASSLNPGGTHEQY
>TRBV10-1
ASSGVDRPGELF
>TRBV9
ASSVAGSGGRTYNEQF
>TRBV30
AWSEGTGPDEQY
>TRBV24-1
ATSERTARDEQF
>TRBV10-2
ASSVAGEPNEQF
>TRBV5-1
ASSYAGTGELF
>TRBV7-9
ASSSRGGGVRNTEAF
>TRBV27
ASSGTLVKDTQY
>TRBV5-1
ASSLGGQGPIFGYT
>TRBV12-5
ASGLVVNYGYT
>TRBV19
ASRPGNTEAF
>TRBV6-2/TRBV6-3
ASSYLGLLNYGYT
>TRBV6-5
ASSYSQRNTEAF
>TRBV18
ASSPSSSQETQY
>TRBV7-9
ASSLAGLSYEQY
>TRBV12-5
ASGLYTGGTEAF
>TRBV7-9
ASSLAGSGPREEAF
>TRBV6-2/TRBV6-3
ASGDMDGDIFSPLH
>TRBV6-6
ASSYPGTGHSNTEAF
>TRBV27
ASSLLAGAEDGYT
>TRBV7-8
ASSPRQGTDYEQY
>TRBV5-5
ASSPVGTQVFNEKLF
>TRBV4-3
ASSQGGWRVDTIY
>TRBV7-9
ASSLERGQETQY
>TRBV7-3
ASSTHGGYRAAAKNIQY
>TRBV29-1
SVDLQGNEQY
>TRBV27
AAGREDQPQH
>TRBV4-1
ASSLSGAAGELF
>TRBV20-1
SATGTSGGALPTDTQY
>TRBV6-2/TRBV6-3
ASSSGQGQYTQY